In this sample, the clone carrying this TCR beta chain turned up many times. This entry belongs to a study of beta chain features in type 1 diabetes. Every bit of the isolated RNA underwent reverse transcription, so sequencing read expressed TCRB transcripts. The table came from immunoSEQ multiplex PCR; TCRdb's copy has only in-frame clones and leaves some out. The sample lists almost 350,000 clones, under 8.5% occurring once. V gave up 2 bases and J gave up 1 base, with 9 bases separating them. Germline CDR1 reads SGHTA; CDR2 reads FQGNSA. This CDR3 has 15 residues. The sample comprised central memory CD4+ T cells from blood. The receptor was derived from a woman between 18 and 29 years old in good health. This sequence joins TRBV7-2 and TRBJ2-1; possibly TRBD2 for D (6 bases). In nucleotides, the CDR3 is TGTGCCAGCAGCTTAAATAGCGGTTCCTACAATGAGCAGTTCTTC. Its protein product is CASSLNSGSYNEQFF.